This TCR beta chain came from a study of T cell changes during pregnancy in multiple sclerosis. This clone was seen only a few times. Profiled with immunoSEQ multiplex PCR; TCRdb holds only in-frame clones, not every one. The sample yields nearly 110,000 clones, 85% to 95% seen once. Germline V gives CDR1 SNHLY, CDR2 FYNNEI. The germline V and J ends were trimmed by 2 bases and 8 bases, with 6 bases remaining between them. The CDR3 consists of 11 residues. Here the sequenced sample was peripheral blood, taken after pregnancy. The chain recombines TRBV2 with TRBJ1-1; D is undetermined. This clonotype originated in a female donor with multiple sclerosis, enrolled in a pregnancy study. The CDR3 region has the DNA TGTGCCAGCAGTGAACCACTGGAAGCTTTCTTT. Its protein is CASSEPLEAFF.